This TCR beta chain emerged from a study of blood T cells in healthy people across ages. A second PCR of roughly 7 to 11 cycles used a sample-barcoded 5' primer and a J-beta primer mix. Via MiXCR, TCRdb re-called the 5' RACE reads, giving one row per CDR3 protein. The table includes over 1,500,000 distinct CDR3 sequences, 35% to 50% detected once. The length of the CDR3 is 15 residues. In germline, CDR1 is ENHRY, CDR2 SYGVKD. Trimming pared 3 bases from V and 0 bases from J, leaving 11 bases between. The sequenced sample consisted of blood. The chain links TRBV10-3 to TRBJ2-5; tentative D call: TRBD2 (6 bases). The receptor was isolated from a human donor in good health. The CDR3 bases are TGTGCCATCAGTGAAGAACGGGGGTACCAAGAGACCCAGTACTTC. It encodes CAISEERGYQETQYF.